The 7 T cell receptor beta chains listed next were all sequenced from one sample in a study of human T cells and chemical hapten exposure. A single record per CDR3 protein comes from TCRdb applying MiXCR to the RACE reads. The sample yields about 120,000 distinct CDR3 sequences, roughly an eighth seen once. Time point denoted: patch test 1, 2 weeks after DPC sensitization. The treatment denotes: therapeutic diphenylcyclopropenone sensitization with weekly scalp DPC. Sequencing used whole blood, obtained in connection with sensitization to the hapten diphenylcyclopropenone (DPC). These receptors originate from a man aged 18 to 29 with alopecia areata. Some clones in this sample may be carry-over from other donors' samples.

As to this clonotype: The junction departs from germline at one end; a sequencing error may be responsible. The V call is TRBV20-1, the J call TRBJ2-1, with D possibly being TRBD2 (5 bases). This CDR3 region has 14 residues. Germline lookup yields CDR1 DFQATT and CDR2 SNEGSKA (reference sequence). The CDR3 spells CSTRDNGGYNEQFF. The CDR3 DNA sequence: TGCAGTACTAGAGATAATGGCGGTTACAATGAGCAGTTCTTC.

The chain links TRBV18 to TRBJ1-2, with D unclear. The CDR3 length is 15 residues. Germline values: CDR1 KGHSH, CDR2 LQKENI. Trimming shortened V by 6 bases and J by 3 bases, and 17 bases separated the two germline ends. DNA for the CDR3: TGTGCCAGCTCGCTACTCGGTCCCGGGGACTATGGCTACACCTTC. It specifies CASSLLGPGDYGYTF. The full variable domain, with the rest looked up from reference TRBV18 and TRBJ1-2, is NAGVMQNPRHLVRRRGQEARLRCSPMKGHSHVYWYRQLPEEGLKFMVYLQKENIIDESGMPKERFSAEFPKEGPSILRIQQVVRGDSAAYFCASSLLGPGDYGYTFGSGTRLTVV.

Many counts were recorded for this clonotype. The chain has TRBV18 and TRBJ2-7, with 8 positions matching TRBD1. CDR1 is KGHSH, CDR2 LQKENI, per germline. The CDR3 is made up of 16 amino acids. Trimming removed 3 bases from V and 0 bases from J; junction bases left unmatched: 7. CDR3 DNA: TGTGCCAGCTCACCCGGCGGGACAGGTAGCTCCTACGAGCAGTACGTC. As protein: CASSPGGTGSSYEQYV.

At least ten counts were recorded for this clonotype. The rearrangement links TRBV2 to TRBJ2-1; D call uncertain. Deletions cut 7 bases from V and 5 bases from J, with 3 bases between. Germline V gene lookup returns CDR1 SNHLY and CDR2 FYNNEI. The CDR3 totals 10 residues. DNA for the CDR3: TGTGCCAGCAACAACAATGAGCAGTTCTTC. It specifies CASNNNEQFF.

The V and J genes are TRBV28 and TRBJ2-7; 8 bases align to TRBD1. This CDR3 has 13 residues. J gave up 7 bases and V 8 bases, and 10 bases lay outside the gene matches. Looked up from germline, CDR1 is MDHEN and CDR2 is SYDVKM. CDR3 nucleotides: TGTGCCAGCGGCCTACCAGGGGGCGATGAGCAGTACTTC. This encodes CASGLPGGDEQYF.

The chain combines TRBV7-6 with TRBJ2-2, with 9 bases identical to TRBD1. The germline V gene encodes CDR1 SGHVS and CDR2 FNYEAQ. Trimming took 5 bases from V and 5 from J; bases not matched to a gene: 6. This CDR3 region has 15 residues. The CDR3 sequence is CASSQQGALTGELFF. The CDR3 nucleotides are TGTGCCAGCAGCCAACAGGGGGCCCTTACCGGGGAGCTGTTTTTT.

The chain has TRBV7-6 and TRBJ1-4; D not certain. Germline V lookup: CDR1 SGHVS, CDR2 FNYEAQ. This CDR3 has 15 residues. Deletions cut 3 bases from V and 0 bases from J, with 8 bases between. The CDR3 region has the DNA TGTGCCAGCAGCTTCCGGTGGGCAACTAATGAAAAACTGTTTTTT. Translation: CASSFRWATNEKLFF.